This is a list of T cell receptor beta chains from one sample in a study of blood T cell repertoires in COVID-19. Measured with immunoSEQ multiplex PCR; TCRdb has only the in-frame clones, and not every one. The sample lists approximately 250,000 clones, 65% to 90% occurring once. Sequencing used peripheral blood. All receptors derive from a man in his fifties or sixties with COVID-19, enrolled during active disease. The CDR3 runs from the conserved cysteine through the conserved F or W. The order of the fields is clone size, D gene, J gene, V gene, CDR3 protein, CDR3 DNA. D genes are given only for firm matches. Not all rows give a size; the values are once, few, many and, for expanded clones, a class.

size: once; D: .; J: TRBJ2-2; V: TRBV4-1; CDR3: CASSRTAESTSNTGELFF; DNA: TGCGCCAGCAGCCGAACAGCGGAGTCAACTTCGAACACCGGGGAGCTGTTTTTT
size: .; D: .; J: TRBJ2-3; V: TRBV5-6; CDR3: CASSLDFSDTQYF; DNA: TGTGCCAGCAGCTTGGATTTCTCGGATACGCAGTATTTT
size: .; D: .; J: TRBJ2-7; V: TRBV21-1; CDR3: CASAGGCEQYF; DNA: TGTGCCAGCGCGGGGGGCTGCGAGCAGTACTTC
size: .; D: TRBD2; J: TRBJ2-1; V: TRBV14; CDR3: CASSPRTSGGRVHNEQFF; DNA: TGTGCCAGCAGCCCTCGAACTAGCGGGGGCCGGGTTCACAATGAGCAGTTCTTC
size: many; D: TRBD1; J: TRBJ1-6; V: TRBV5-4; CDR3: CASSRGQNSPLHF; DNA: TGTGCCAGCAGCCGGGGACAGAATTCACCCCTCCACTTT
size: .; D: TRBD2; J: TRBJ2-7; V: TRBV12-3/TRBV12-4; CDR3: CASSPGLAGRYF; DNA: TGTGCCAGCAGCCCTGGACTAGCGGGGCGGTACTTC
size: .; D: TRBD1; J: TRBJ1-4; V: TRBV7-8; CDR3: CASSSFVGQGAKSKEKLFF; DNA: TGTGCCAGCAGCTCTTTCGTGGGACAGGGGGCAAAATCGAAGGAAAAACTGTTTTTT
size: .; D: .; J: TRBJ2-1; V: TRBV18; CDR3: CASSPRQGGGEQFF; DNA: TGTGCCAGCTCACCACGGCAGGGAGGGGGTGAGCAGTTCTTC
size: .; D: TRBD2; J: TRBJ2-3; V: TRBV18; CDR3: CASSPRLAGGQDTQYF; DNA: TGTGCCAGCTCACCACGCCTAGCGGGGGGTCAAGATACGCAGTATTTT
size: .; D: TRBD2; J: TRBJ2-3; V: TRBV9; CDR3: CASSVFAGGSTDTQYF; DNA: TGTGCCAGCAGCGTCTTTGCGGGGGGTAGCACAGATACGCAGTATTTT
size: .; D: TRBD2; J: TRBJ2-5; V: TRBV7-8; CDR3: CASSLVAGAVKETQYF; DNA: TGTGCCAGCAGCTTGGTAGCGGGGGCCGTGAAGGAGACCCAGTACTTC
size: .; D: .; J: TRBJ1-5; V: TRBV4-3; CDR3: CASSQEGGFNQPQHF; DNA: TGCGCCAGCAGCCAAGAGGGGGGTTTCAATCAGCCCCAGCATTTT
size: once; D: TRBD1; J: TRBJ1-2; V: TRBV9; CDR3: CASTATLSPPRDRNYGYTF; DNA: TGTGCCAGCACCGCAACGCTTTCCCCTCCCCGGGACAGGAACTATGGCTACACCTTC
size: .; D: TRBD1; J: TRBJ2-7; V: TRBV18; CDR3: CASSSQGNPYEQYF; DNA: TGTGCCAGCTCATCACAGGGGAACCCCTACGAGCAGTACTTC
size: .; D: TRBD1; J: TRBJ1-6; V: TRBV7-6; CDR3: CASSSMGQVNSPLHF; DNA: TGTGCCAGCAGCTCCATGGGACAGGTTAATTCACCCCTCCACTTT